The T cell receptor (beta chain) under discussion was sequenced for a study of shared clonotypes between healthy human individuals. Findings and limits, study-wide: A reduction in generation probabilities was seen for non-shared clonotypes relative to those shared by all four donors.

Assay execution took place at the deep level. Clones were read by immunoSEQ multiplex PCR, and TCRdb kept only the in-frame ones, dropping some. The sample lists 2 million to 2.5 million clones; 93% were seen once. V gave up 5 bases and J gave up 7 bases; unmatched junction bases: 7. Germline values: CDR1 MNHEY, CDR2 SVGAGI. The CDR3 extends over 15 amino acids. A word on this clone: The antigen remains unidentified.

Material for sequencing was naive CD4+ T cells from PBMCs. Subset defined: CD45RA+ positively selected. The V gene is TRBV6-5, the J gene TRBJ2-1, with 11 bases aligning to TRBD2. The receptor's source is a man between 18 and 29 years old in good health. Some clones in this sample may be carry-over from other donors' samples. CDR3 residues: CASSTPTSGINEQFF. The CDR3 region has the DNA TGTGCCAGCAGTACTCCGACTAGCGGGATAAATGAGCAGTTCTTC.